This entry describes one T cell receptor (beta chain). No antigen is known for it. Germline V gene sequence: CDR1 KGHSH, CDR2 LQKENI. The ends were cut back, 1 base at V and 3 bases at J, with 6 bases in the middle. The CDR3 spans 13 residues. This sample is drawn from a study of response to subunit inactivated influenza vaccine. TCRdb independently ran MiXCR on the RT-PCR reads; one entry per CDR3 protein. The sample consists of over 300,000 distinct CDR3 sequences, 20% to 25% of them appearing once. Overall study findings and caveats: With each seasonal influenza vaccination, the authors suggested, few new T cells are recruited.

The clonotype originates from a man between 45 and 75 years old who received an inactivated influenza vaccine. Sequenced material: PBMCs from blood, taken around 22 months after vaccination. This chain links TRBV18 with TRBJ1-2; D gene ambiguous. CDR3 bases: TGTGCCAGCTCACCACTGTCGGACTATGGCTACACCTTC. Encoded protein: CASSPLSDYGYTF.